One TCR beta chain is described in this entry. Its antigen specificity is not known. Per-nucleotide qualities are absent, and no much larger clonotype sits a single base away. The library was obtained by the immunoSEQ multiplex PCR assay. In the authors' own workflow: A statistical classification framework was developed to diagnose cytomegalovirus status using the catalog of TCR beta chain sequences. TCRdb holds this immuneACCESS table with in-frame rearrangements only. Some clones are missing; in checked studies, unresolved V genes explain under half, and the rest has no known cause. From that table come the V and J calls and clone size; the DNA was used to work out D and trimming. Here the sample has over 200,000 clones; 88% occur a single time. 2.9% of the sample goes to the ten largest clones. The donors were included in the validation cohort of 120 subjects, a group kept apart from the approximately 650-subject first cohort.

This sample is drawn from a study of cytomegalovirus exposure and HLA in healthy donors (TCRdb year 2017). About the investigation overall: According to a later analysis, one platform produced both the 120 validation repertoires and the 666 repertoires of the first cohort. The study was designed to test whether signatures of past pathogen exposure could be identified by cataloging public T cell receptors. In addition to the first cohort of roughly 670 subjects, a separate validation cohort of approximately 120 different subjects was used. High-throughput TCR immunosequencing, statistical association of individual TCRs with disease status, and machine learning were combined to predict cytomegalovirus infection status. Results the study describes overall, beyond this receptor: A later analysis lacked HLA typing for the validation cohort, so it scored co-occurrence in that cohort across all 120 or so repertoires. The authors suggested that the approach could potentially be generalized to other disease states and immunological phenotypes. The classifier was reported to diagnose cytomegalovirus status with high specificity and sensitivity in both the original cohort and the validation cohort. The study listed 150 to 200 TCR beta chains as associated with cytomegalovirus. Subsequent analysis determined that TCRs grouped into clusters in the first cohort also showed a tendency toward co-occurrence across the 120 or so validation repertoires, and 94% of cluster scores exceeded 0. While some public TCRs were present in many individuals, most TCR sequences turned up only very rarely across donors. In vitro tests confirmed that a few of the cytomegalovirus-associated TCR beta chains recognize cytomegalovirus antigens.

CDR1 SGHAT and CDR2 FQNNGV are derived from the germline V gene. The trim is 0 bases for V and 7 bases for J, with a gap of 7 bases between the germline ends. From cysteine to phenylalanine, the CDR3 is 13 amino acids long. Here the CDR3 DNA is all that survives: 39 bases in frame from base 1. This receptor was obtained from a young woman in good health and CMV-seronegative. The chain is encoded by TRBV11-2 joined to TRBJ1-5; a weak D assignment points to TRBD1 (6 bases agree). The material sequenced was PBMCs. The CDR3 reads CASSLERGQPQHF. The nucleotide sequence is TGTGCCAGCAGCTTAGAAAGGGGGCAGCCCCAGCATTTT. With all but the CDR3 taken from the reference TRBV11-2 and TRBJ1-5 genes, the full variable domain is: EAGVAQSPRYKIIEKRQSVAFWCNPISGHATLYWYQQILGQGPKLLIQFQNNGVVDDSQLPKDRFSAERLKGVDSTLKIQPAKLEDSAVYLCASSLERGQPQHFGDGTRLSIL.